These 8 T cell receptor beta chains came from one sample sequenced in a study of metastatic and nonmetastatic thyroid tumors. There were no patients who had received any treatment before thyroid surgery. MiXCR was used by TCRdb to re-call the PCR reads. The sample consists of fewer than 40,000 clones, about a fifth of them appearing once. The sample comprised tumor tissue. All receptors derive from a male donor with papillary thyroid cancer or a benign thyroid nodule (not recorded which). Some clones in this sample may be carry-over from other donors' samples.

This chain joins TRBV20-1 and TRBJ1-1, with a possible D match to TRBD1 (6 bases). The CDR3 is 14 residues long. Trimming left V 4 bases short and J 7 bases short, with 19 bases between. Germline V gene lookup returns CDR1 DFQATT and CDR2 SNEGSKA (reference sequence). The CDR3 sequence is CSAKDGQRLLEAFF. CDR3 nucleotide sequence: TGCAGTGCTAAGGATGGACAGAGGCTACTTGAAGCTTTCTTT.

This clone appeared many times. The chain carries TRBV30 and TRBJ2-3; 11 nucleotides match TRBD2. This CDR3 is built from 15 residues. The V gene end was trimmed by 1 base and the J gene end by 8 bases; junction bases not matched to a gene: 8. Germline loops: CDR1 GTSNPN, CDR2 SVGIG (reference sequence). The CDR3 protein is CAWSAVAGGRATQYF. The CDR3 DNA reads as TGTGCCTGGAGTGCTGTAGCGGGAGGGCGGGCTACGCAGTATTTT.

Turning to this clone: This could be a read error, since a much larger clone is one nucleotide away. The sample has other DNA sequences that encode this CDR3 too. The V gene is TRBV5-6, the J gene TRBJ2-1; D might be TRBD1 (6 bases). The CDR3 has 12 amino acids. The germline V gene encodes CDR1 SGHDT and CDR2 YYEEEE. The CDR3 nucleotides are TGTGCCAGCAGCAACAGGGTCAATGAGCAGTTCTTT. Translated: CASSNRVNEQFF.

This clone is medium-sized within its sample. The rearrangement links TRBV2 to TRBJ2-7; D is possibly TRBD2 (5 bases). This CDR3 is built from 15 residues. Germline loops: CDR1 SNHLY, CDR2 FYNNEI. V lost 6 bases, J lost 4 bases, and 19 bases lay in between. Written as DNA, the CDR3 is TGTGCCAGCAGAGAACGGGAAACTTACAATTACGAGCAGTACTTC. It yields the protein CASRERETYNYEQYF. Together with reference TRBV2 and TRBJ2-7, the CDR3 gives the full variable domain: EPEVTQTPSHQVTQMGQEVILRCVPISNHLYFYWYRQILGQKVEFLVSFYNNEISEKSEIFDDQFSVERPDGSNFTLKIRSTKLEDSAMYFCASRERETYNYEQYFGPGTRLTVT.

This clone was found a few times. This chain uses TRBV12-3 or TRBV12-4 with TRBJ2-2; no firm D call. The CDR3 sequence is 12 residues long. V was clipped by 6 bases and J by 5 bases, with 7 bases between them. CDR3 coding DNA: TGTGCCAGCAGCTCCCGAACCGGGGAGCTGTTTTTT. It yields the protein CASSSRTGELFF.

This clone came up many times. The V and J genes are TRBV7-6 and TRBJ2-7; D remains ambiguous. Per the germline V gene, CDR1 is SGHVS and CDR2 is FNYEAQ. The CDR3 has 13 residues. V was trimmed by 1 base and J by 2 bases, leaving 6 bases between them. This chain's CDR3 is CASSLGSAYEQYF. Written as DNA, the CDR3 is TGTGCCAGCAGCTTAGGGAGCGCCTACGAGCAGTACTTC.

The chain carries TRBV6-1 and TRBJ1-2; the D is unclear. The CDR3 covers 12 residues. Germline CDR1 MNHNS, CDR2 SASEGT. V was trimmed by 3 bases and J by 8 bases, leaving 10 bases between them. In DNA form, the CDR3 reads TGTGCCAGCAGTGAGAACCCCCCAGGCTACACCTTC. This sequence encodes CASSENPPGYTF.

This sequence joins TRBV6-1 and TRBJ1-5; 7 bases fit TRBD1. Per the germline V gene, CDR1 is MNHNS and CDR2 is SASEGT. The CDR3 length is 16 residues. The V and J ends lost 10 bases and 5 bases, in that order; junction bases with no gene match: 17. DNA of the CDR3: TGTGCCATTACCCTTAGAGACAGGGAAGGCTATCAGCCCCAGCATTTT. This encodes CAITLRDREGYQPQHF.